The 2 T cell receptor beta chains given below trace back to one sample, sequenced in a study of shared clonotypes between healthy human individuals. Generated by immunoSEQ multiplex PCR, the TCRdb table keeps only in-frame clones and is missing some. Altogether around 350,000 clones are present, 73% being singletons, with the ten largest covering 10%. Sequences were obtained from memory CD4+ T cells sorted from blood. The subset is: CD45RA-negative fraction. These TCRs come from a man in his thirties or forties in good health.

This clone was found many times. V gene TRBV2 combines with J gene TRBJ2-3; D remains unclear. CDR3 length: 15 amino acids. Trimming cost V 3 bases and J 2 bases, with 12 bases left between them. The germline CDR1 and CDR2 sequences are SNHLY and FYNNEI. CDR3 sequence reads: CASSEAEHPTDTQYF. The CDR3 DNA reads TGTGCCAGCAGTGAGGCGGAACACCCCACAGATACGCAGTATTTT. Full variable domain (missing parts from reference TRBV2 and TRBJ2-3): EPEVTQTPSHQVTQMGQEVILRCVPISNHLYFYWYRQILGQKVEFLVSFYNNEISEKSEIFDDQFSVERPDGSNFTLKIRSTKLEDSAMYFCASSEAEHPTDTQYFGPGTRLTVL.

This chain uses TRBV5-4 with TRBJ1-1; no firm D call. Germline V CDR1 and CDR2: SGHNT, YYREEE (reference sequence). Trimming left V 0 bases short and J 4 bases short, with 10 bases between. This CDR3 is 14 amino acids long. The CDR3 bases are TGTGCCAGCAGCTTGGACCCCTCAGGCACTGAAGCTTTCTTT. Translation gives CASSLDPSGTEAFF.